This T cell receptor beta chain was retrieved from a study of blood T cell repertoires in COVID-19. For the study at large: From T cells, B-cell-depleted T cells, or PBMCs came the material, which was cDNA or gDNA.

Assay used: immunoSEQ multiplex PCR; TCRdb lists only in-frame clones, some missing. The repertoire holds approximately 300,000 clones, with 75% to 90% as singletons. Germline assignment: CDR1 LNHNV and CDR2 YYDKDF (reference sequence). The V and J ends lost 1 base and 6 bases respectively, with 6 bases between them. CDR3 length equals 13 residues. The rearrangement links TRBV15 to TRBJ2-2; D is possibly TRBD2 (6 bases). Sequenced sample: peripheral blood. The TCR originated in a young man with acute or convalescent COVID-19. CDR3 in DNA: TGTGCCACCAGCAGAGTAGCGGCCGGGGAGCTGTTTTTT. Protein sequence: CATSRVAAGELFF.